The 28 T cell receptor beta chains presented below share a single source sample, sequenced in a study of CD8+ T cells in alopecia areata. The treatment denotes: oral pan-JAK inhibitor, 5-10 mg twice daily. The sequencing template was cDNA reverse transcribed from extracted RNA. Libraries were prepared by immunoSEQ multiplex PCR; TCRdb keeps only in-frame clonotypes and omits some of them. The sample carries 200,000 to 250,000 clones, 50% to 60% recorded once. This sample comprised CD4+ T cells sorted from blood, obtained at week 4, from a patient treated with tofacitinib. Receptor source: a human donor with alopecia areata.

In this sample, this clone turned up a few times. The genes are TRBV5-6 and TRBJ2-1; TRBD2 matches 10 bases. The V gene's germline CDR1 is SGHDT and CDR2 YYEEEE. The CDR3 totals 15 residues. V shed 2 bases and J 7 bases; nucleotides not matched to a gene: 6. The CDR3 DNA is TGTGCCAGCAGCTTTCTGAGCGGGGGGGCAAATGAGCAGTTCTTC. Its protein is CASSFLSGGANEQFF.

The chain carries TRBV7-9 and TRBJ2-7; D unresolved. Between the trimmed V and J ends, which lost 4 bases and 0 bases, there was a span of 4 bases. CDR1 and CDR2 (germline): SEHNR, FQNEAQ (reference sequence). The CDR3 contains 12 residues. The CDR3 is CASSYSSYEQYF. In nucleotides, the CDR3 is TGTGCCAGCAGCTATAGCTCCTACGAGCAGTACTTC.

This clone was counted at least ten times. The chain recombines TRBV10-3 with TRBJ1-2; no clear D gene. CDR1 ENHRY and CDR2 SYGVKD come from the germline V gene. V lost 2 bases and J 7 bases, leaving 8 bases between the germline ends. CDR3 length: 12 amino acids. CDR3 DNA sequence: TGTGCCATCAGTGAGCCAGGCGGTGGCTACACCTTC. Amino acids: CAISEPGGGYTF.

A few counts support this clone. CDR3 nucleotide sequence: TGCGCCAGCAGCGACGCGTATAACTATGGCTACACCTTC. Protein: CASSDAYNYGYTF. The chain is built from TRBV5-1 and TRBJ1-2; D gene ambiguous. Trimming left V 4 bases short and J 1 base short, with 8 bases between. From germline, CDR1 is SGHRS and CDR2 YFSETQ. This CDR3 has 13 residues.

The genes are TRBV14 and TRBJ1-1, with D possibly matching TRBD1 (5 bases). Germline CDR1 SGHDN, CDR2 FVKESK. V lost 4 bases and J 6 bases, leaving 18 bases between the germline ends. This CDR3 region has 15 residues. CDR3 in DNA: TGTGCCAGCAGCCGGCGACAGACCGGTTTGGCTGAAGCTTTCTTT. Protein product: CASSRRQTGLAEAFF.

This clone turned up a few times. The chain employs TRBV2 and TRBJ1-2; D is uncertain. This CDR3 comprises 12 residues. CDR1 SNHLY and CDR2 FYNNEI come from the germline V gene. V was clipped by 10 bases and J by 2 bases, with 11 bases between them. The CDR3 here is CAIPTGNYGYTF. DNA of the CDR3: TGTGCCATCCCGACCGGGAACTATGGCTACACCTTC.

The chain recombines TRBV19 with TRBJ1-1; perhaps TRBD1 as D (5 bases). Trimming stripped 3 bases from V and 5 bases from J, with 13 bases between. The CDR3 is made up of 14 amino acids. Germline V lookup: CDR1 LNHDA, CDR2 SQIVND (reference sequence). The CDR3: CASSIFGGNTEAFF. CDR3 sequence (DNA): TGTGCCAGTAGTATCTTTGGGGGGAATACTGAAGCTTTCTTT.

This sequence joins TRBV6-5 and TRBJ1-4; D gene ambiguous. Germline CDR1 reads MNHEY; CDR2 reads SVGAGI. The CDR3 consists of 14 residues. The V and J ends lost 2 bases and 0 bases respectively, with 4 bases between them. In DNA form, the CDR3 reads TGTGCCAGCAGTTACGGGACAACTAATGAAAAACTGTTTTTT. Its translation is CASSYGTTNEKLFF.

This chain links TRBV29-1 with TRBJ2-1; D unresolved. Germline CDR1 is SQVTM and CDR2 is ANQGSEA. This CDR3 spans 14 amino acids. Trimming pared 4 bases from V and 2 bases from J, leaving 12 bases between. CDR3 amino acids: CSVGGFGAYNEQFF. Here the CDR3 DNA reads TGCAGCGTTGGAGGATTCGGTGCCTACAATGAGCAGTTCTTC.

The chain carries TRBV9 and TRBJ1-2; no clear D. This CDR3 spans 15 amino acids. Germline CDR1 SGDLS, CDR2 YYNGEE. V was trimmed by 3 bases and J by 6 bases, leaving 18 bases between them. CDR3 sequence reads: CASSARGVLKDGYTF. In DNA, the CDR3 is TGTGCCAGCAGCGCCCGCGGGGTACTGAAGGATGGCTACACCTTC.

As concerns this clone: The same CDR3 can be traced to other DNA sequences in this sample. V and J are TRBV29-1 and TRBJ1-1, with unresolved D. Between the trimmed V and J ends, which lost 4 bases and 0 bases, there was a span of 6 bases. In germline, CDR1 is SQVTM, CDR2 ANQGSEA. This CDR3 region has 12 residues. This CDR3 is CSVGEVNTEAFF. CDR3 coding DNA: TGCAGCGTTGGAGAGGTGAACACTGAAGCTTTCTTT. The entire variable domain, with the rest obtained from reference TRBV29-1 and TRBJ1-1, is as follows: SAVISQKPSRDICQRGTSLTIQCQVDSQVTMMFWYRQQPGQSLTLIATANQGSEATYESGFVIDKFPISRPNLTFSTLTVSNMSPEDSSIYLCSVGEVNTEAFFGQGTRLTVV.

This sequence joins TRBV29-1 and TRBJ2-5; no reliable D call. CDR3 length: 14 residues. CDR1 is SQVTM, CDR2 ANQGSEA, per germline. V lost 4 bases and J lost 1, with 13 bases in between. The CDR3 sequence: CSVVGFPSQETQYF. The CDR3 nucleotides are TGCAGCGTTGTTGGGTTTCCCAGCCAAGAGACCCAGTACTTC.

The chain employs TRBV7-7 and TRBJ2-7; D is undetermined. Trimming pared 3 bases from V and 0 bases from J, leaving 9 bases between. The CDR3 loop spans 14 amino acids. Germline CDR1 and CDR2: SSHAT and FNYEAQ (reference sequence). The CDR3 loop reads CASSLGLGSYEQYF. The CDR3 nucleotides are TGTGCCAGCAGCTTGGGTCTGGGCTCCTACGAGCAGTACTTC.

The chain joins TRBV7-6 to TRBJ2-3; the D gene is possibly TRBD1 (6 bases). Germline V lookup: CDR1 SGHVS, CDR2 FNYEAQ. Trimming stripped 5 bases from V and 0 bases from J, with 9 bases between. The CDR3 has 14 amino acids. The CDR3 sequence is CASSPDSSTDTQYF. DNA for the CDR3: TGTGCCAGCAGCCCGGACAGTAGCACAGATACGCAGTATTTT.

CDR3 residues: CAWSVNPPYEQYF. The CDR3 DNA is TGTGCCTGGAGTGTTAATCCTCCATACGAGCAGTACTTC. This chain connects TRBV30 to TRBJ2-7; D gene unclear. Trimming shortened V by 0 bases and J by 4 bases, and 10 bases separated the two germline ends. Germline V gene data show CDR1 as GTSNPN and CDR2 as SVGIG (reference sequence). This CDR3 has 13 residues. The entire variable domain, with the rest obtained from reference TRBV30 and TRBJ2-7, is as follows: SQTIHQWPATLVQPVGSPLSLECTVEGTSNPNLYWYRQAAGRGLQLLFYSVGIGQISSEVPQNLSASRPQDRQFILSSKKLLLSDSGFYLCAWSVNPPYEQYFGPGTRLTVT.

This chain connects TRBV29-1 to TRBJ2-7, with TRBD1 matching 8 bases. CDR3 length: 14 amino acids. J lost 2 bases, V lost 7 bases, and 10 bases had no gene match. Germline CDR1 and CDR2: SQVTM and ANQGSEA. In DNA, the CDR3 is TGCAGCGCTCGTCCGGGGACAGGAACCTACGAGCAGTACTTC. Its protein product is CSARPGTGTYEQYF.

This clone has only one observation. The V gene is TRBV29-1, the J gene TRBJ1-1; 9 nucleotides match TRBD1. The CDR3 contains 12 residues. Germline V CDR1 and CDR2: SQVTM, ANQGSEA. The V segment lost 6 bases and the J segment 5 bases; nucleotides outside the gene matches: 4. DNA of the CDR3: TGCAGCGTCGGGACAGGGAGGACTGAAGCTTTCTTT. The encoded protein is CSVGTGRTEAFF.

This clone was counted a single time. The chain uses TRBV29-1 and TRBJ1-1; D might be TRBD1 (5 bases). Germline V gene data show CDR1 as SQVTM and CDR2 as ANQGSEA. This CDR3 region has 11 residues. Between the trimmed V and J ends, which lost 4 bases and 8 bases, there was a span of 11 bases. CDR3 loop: CSVGGGGEAFF. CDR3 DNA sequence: TGCAGCGTTGGGGGCGGCGGAGAAGCTTTCTTT.

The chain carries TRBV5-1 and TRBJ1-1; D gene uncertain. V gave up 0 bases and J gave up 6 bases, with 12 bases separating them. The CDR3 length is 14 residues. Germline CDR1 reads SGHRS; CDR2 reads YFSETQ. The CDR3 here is CASSLDGEGAEAFF. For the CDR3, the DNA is TGCGCCAGCAGCTTGGACGGGGAGGGAGCTGAAGCTTTCTTT. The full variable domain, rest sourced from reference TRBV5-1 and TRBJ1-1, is KAGVTQTPRYLIKTRGQQVTLSCSPISGHRSVSWYQQTPGQGLQFLFEYFSETQRNKGNFPGRFSGRQFSNSRSEMNVSTLELGDSALYLCASSLDGEGAEAFFGQGTRLTVV.

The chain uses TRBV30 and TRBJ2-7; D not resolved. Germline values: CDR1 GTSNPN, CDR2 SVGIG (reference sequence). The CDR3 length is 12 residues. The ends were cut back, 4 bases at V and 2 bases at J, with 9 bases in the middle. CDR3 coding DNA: TGTGCCTGGACCCTCAATACCTACGAGCAGTACTTC. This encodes CAWTLNTYEQYF.

Here the CDR3 reads CASGGETQYF. The CDR3 coding sequence is TGTGCCAGCGGGGGAGAGACCCAGTACTTC. The V gene is TRBV2, the J gene TRBJ2-5; D tentatively fits TRBD1 or TRBD2 (5 bases each). The CDR3 sequence is 10 residues long. Trimming stripped 8 bases from V and 4 bases from J, with 5 bases between. Germline V gene data show CDR1 as SNHLY and CDR2 as FYNNEI.

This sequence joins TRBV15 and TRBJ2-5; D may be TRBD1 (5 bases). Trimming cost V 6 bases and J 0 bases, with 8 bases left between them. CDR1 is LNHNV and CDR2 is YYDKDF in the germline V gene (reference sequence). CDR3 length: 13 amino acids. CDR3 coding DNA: TGTGCCACCAGGTCCAGGGACCAAGAGACCCAGTACTTC. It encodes CATRSRDQETQYF.

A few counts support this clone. CDR3 DNA sequence: TGCAGCGTTGGGGTGGGTCGAAGCACAGATACGCAGTATTTT. Amino acids: CSVGVGRSTDTQYF. The chain is built from TRBV29-1 and TRBJ2-3, with unresolved D. The V and J ends lost 4 bases and 0 bases respectively, with 11 bases between them. Per the germline V gene, CDR1 is SQVTM and CDR2 is ANQGSEA. The length of the CDR3 is 14 residues.

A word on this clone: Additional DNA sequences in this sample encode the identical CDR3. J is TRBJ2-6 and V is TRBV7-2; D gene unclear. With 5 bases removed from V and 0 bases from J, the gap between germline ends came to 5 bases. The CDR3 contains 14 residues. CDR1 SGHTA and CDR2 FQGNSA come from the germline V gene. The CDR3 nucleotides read TGTGCCAGCAGCACTAACTCTGGGGCCAACGTCCTGACTTTC. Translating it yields CASSTNSGANVLTF.

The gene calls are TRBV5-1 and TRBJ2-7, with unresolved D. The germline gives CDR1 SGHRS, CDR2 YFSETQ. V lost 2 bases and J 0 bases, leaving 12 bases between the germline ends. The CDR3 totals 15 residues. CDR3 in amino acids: CASSFGSPSSYEQYF. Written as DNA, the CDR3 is TGCGCCAGCAGCTTTGGTTCCCCTAGCTCCTACGAGCAGTACTTC.

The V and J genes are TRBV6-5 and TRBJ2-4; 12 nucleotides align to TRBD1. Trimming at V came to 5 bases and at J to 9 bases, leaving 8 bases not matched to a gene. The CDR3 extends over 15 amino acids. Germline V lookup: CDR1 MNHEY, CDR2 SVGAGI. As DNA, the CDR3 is TGTGCCAGCAGTCAATTGGGACAGGGGGCTAGCATTCAGTACTTC. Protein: CASSQLGQGASIQYF.

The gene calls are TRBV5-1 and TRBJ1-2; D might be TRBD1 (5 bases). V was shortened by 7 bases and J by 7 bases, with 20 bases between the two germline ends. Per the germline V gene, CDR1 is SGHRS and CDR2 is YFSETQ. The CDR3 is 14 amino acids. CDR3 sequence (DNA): TGCGCCAGCCGAACACAGACAGAGGGATTTGGCTACACCTTC. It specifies CASRTQTEGFGYTF.

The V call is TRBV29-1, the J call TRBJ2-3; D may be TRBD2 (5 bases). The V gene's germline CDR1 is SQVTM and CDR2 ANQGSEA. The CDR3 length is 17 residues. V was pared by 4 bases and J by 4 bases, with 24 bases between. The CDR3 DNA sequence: TGCAGCGTTGGGTCGGGAACCAGGTTCTTGGTGGCAGATACGCAGTATTTT. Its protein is CSVGSGTRFLVADTQYF.